Each of the 25 T cell receptor beta chains below was sequenced from the same sample in a study of T cells after yellow fever vaccination. TCRdb reprocessed the 5' RACE reads with MiXCR, giving one entry per CDR3 protein. The sample contains 500,000 to 550,000 distinct CDR3 sequences, roughly a fifth of which appear only once. The sequences come from PBMCs, collected about 21 days after the first yellow fever vaccination. These receptors came from a man aged 18 to 35 who received the YFV17D yellow fever vaccine.

The chain joins TRBV27 to TRBJ1-4; weak D call: TRBD1 (5 bases). V gave up 5 bases and J gave up 8 bases, with 21 bases separating them. The CDR3 is made up of 16 amino acids. In germline, CDR1 is MNHEY, CDR2 SMNVEV (reference sequence). CDR3 sequence: CASSTTTEIRYEKLFF. DNA for the CDR3: TGTGCCAGCAGTACCACGACAGAGATTCGATACGAAAAACTGTTTTTT.

V and J are TRBV20-1 and TRBJ2-5; D gene unclear. This CDR3 region has 12 residues. V shed 4 bases and J shed 5 bases, with 11 bases lying between them. Germline CDR1 and CDR2: DFQATT and SNEGSKA (reference sequence). The DNA of the CDR3 is TGCAGTGCTAAGGGCCCCGGGGAGACCCAGTACTTC. It specifies CSAKGPGETQYF.

This clonotype was seen repeatedly, ten times or more. Mismatch with germline at one junction end may stem from a read error. The V and J genes are TRBV12-3 or TRBV12-4 and TRBJ1-1, with a possible D match to TRBD1 (6 bases). The CDR3 is 13 residues long. In nucleotides, the CDR3 is TGCGCCAGCAGCTTGACAGGGAACACTGAAGCTTTCTTT. It encodes CASSLTGNTEAFF.

This clonotype was observed a handful of times. The chain links TRBV4-3 to TRBJ2-3, with D perhaps TRBD1 or TRBD2 (5 bases each). The CDR3 contains 15 residues. V lost 0 bases to trimming and J lost 5 bases, with 12 bases between them. The V gene's germline CDR1 is LGHNA and CDR2 YSLEER. CDR3 protein: CASSQDGGFGDTQYF. In nucleotides, the CDR3 is TGCGCCAGCAGCCAAGATGGGGGTTTCGGAGATACGCAGTATTTT.

V usage is TRBV10-3 and J usage is TRBJ2-3; D is unresolved. CDR3 size: 15 residues. Between the trimmed V and J ends, which lost 6 bases and 0 bases, there was a span of 13 bases. In germline, CDR1 is ENHRY, CDR2 SYGVKD. The CDR3, as DNA: TGTGCCATCAGCAATGATAAGGGCAGCACAGATACGCAGTATTTT. Translation gives CAISNDKGSTDTQYF.

The rearrangement uses TRBV4-1 and TRBJ2-3; the D is unclear. The CDR3 extends over 13 amino acids. Germline CDR1 and CDR2: MGHRA and YSYEKL. Trimming cost V 0 bases and J 0 bases, with 1 base left between them. The CDR3 region has the DNA TGCGCCAGCAGCCAAGAAAGCACAGATACGCAGTATTTT. Its translation: CASSQESTDTQYF.

The chain combines TRBV5-1 with TRBJ2-3; 7 bases align to TRBD1. Germline lookup yields CDR1 SGHRS and CDR2 YFSETQ. There are 15 residues in the CDR3. J lost 5 bases, V lost 0 bases, and 6 bases had no gene match. In DNA form, the CDR3 reads TGCGCCAGCAGCTTGGTGCCAGGGGGACGAGATACGCAGTATTTT. Its translation: CASSLVPGGRDTQYF.

V and J are TRBV7-2 and TRBJ1-4; D remains ambiguous. CDR1 is SGHTA, CDR2 FQGNSA, per germline. The CDR3 length is 13 residues. V lost 4 bases, J lost 6 bases, and 9 bases lay in between. The CDR3 nucleotides are TGTGCCAGCAGCTCTGGACTGGATGAAAAACTGTTTTTT. Its translation is CASSSGLDEKLFF.

This clonotype was detected ten times or more. This chain joins TRBV30 and TRBJ2-4, with TRBD1 matching over 8 bases. This CDR3 has 14 residues. The V gene end was trimmed by 2 bases and the J gene end by 3 bases; junction bases not matched to a gene: 3. Germline-derived CDR1 and CDR2 are GTSNPN and SVGIG (reference sequence). The CDR3 spells CAWSLTGGKNIQYF. The CDR3, as DNA: TGTGCCTGGAGTCTTACAGGGGGCAAAAACATTCAGTACTTC.

On this clonotype: A much larger clone lies a single base off, so this may be a read error. The gene calls are TRBV7-2 and TRBJ2-2, with 7 positions matching TRBD1. This CDR3 comprises 14 residues. Germline V gives CDR1 SGHTA, CDR2 FQGNSA. CDR3 region: CASAKGAGTGELCF. Here the CDR3 DNA reads TGTGCCAGCGCCAAGGGGGCCGGCACCGGGGAGCTGTGTTTT.

The table lists this clonotype with many counts. The V call is TRBV7-2, the J call TRBJ2-2; D is ambiguous. There are 14 residues in the CDR3. The ends were cut back, 5 bases at V and 6 bases at J, with 13 bases in the middle. The germline V gene has CDR1 SGHTA and CDR2 FQGNSA. CDR3 sequence reads: CASSPWAGSGELFF. The CDR3 nucleotides read TGTGCCAGCAGCCCGTGGGCAGGATCCGGGGAGCTGTTTTTT. The whole variable domain, remainder taken from reference TRBV7-2 and TRBJ2-2, is GAGVSQSPSNKVTEKGKDVELRCDPISGHTALYWYRQSLGQGLEFLIYFQGNSAPDKSGLPSDRFSAERTGGSVSTLTIQRTQQEDSAVYLCASSPWAGSGELFFGEGSRLTVL.

This clonotype appeared a few times. The rearrangement joins TRBV12-3 or TRBV12-4 to TRBJ1-2; D remains unclear. The V and J ends lost 6 bases and 5 bases respectively, with 16 bases between them. The CDR3 has 14 amino acids. CDR3 sequence reads: CASSPGRDSYGYTF. Here the CDR3 DNA reads TGTGCCAGCAGCCCAGGACGAGATTCTTATGGCTACACCTTC.

This clonotype was detected only a few times. The chain has TRBV6-5 and TRBJ1-1, with D possibly matching TRBD1 (5 bases). This CDR3 spans 15 amino acids. Germline CDR1 is MNHEY and CDR2 is SVGAGI. The germline V and J ends were trimmed by 0 bases and 3 bases, with 11 bases remaining between them. The CDR3 coding sequence is TGTGCCAGCAGTTACTCTGGGACCTTAGACACTGAAGCTTTCTTT. This translates into CASSYSGTLDTEAFF.

The sample holds a few counts of this clonotype. The rearrangement uses TRBV12-3 or TRBV12-4 and TRBJ2-2; possibly TRBD1 or TRBD2 for D (5 bases each). Trimming cost V 1 base and J 4 bases, with 16 bases left between them. The CDR3 sequence is 17 residues long. CDR3: CASSLGQGRAVTGELFF. CDR3 DNA: TGTGCCAGCAGTTTAGGGCAGGGAAGAGCGGTCACCGGGGAGCTGTTTTTT.

Note on this clonotype: A read error may produce the germline difference seen at one junction end. The rearrangement links TRBV12-3 or TRBV12-4 to TRBJ2-7; 9 bases are a match to TRBD1. The CDR3 covers 15 residues. For the CDR3, the DNA is TGTGCCAGCAATTTAGAGGGGGGACAGGGCTACGAGCAGTACTTC. Translation gives CASNLEGGQGYEQYF.

V is TRBV12-3 or TRBV12-4 and J is TRBJ2-5; D may be TRBD2 (5 bases). The CDR3 covers 13 residues. V was cut by 4 bases and J by 2 bases, with 8 bases left in between. The CDR3: CASSWTSQETQYF. CDR3 sequence (DNA): TGTGCCAGCAGTTGGACTTCTCAAGAGACCCAGTACTTC.

This clonotype appeared a few times. This chain connects TRBV9 to TRBJ2-1; TRBD2 aligns across 8 bases. V was clipped by 4 bases and J by 1 base; unmatched bases: 7. Germline V gene lookup returns CDR1 SGDLS and CDR2 YYNGEE. This CDR3 spans 16 amino acids. CDR3 amino acids: CASSPRGGGSYNEQFF. As DNA, the CDR3 is TGTGCCAGCAGCCCCCGGGGCGGGGGGTCCTACAATGAGCAGTTCTTC.

The chain uses TRBV20-1 and TRBJ2-5; a weak D match, TRBD2 (6 bases). V was cut by 2 bases and J by 1 base, with 11 bases left in between. Germline CDR1 is DFQATT and CDR2 is SNEGSKA (reference sequence). The CDR3 totals 14 residues. CDR3 DNA: TGCAGTGCTAGAATCGGGGGAGGCCAAGAGACCCAGTACTTC. It is translated as CSARIGGGQETQYF.

The chain has TRBV7-9 and TRBJ1-4; 10 bases are a match to TRBD1. CDR3 size: 14 residues. Germline lookup yields CDR1 SEHNR and CDR2 FQNEAQ (reference sequence). V was pared by 5 bases and J by 8 bases, with 5 bases of the junction left unmatched. The CDR3 nucleotides are TGTGCCAGCAGCGCGACAGGGGGCCAAGAAAAACTGTTTTTT. This translates into CASSATGGQEKLFF.

A few counts support this clonotype. J is TRBJ2-3 and V is TRBV7-2; 8 bases are shared with TRBD1. V gave up 5 bases and J gave up 7 bases; unmatched junction bases: 11. Germline assignment: CDR1 SGHTA and CDR2 FQGNSA. The CDR3 length is 15 residues. The CDR3: CASSGAGTGGYTQYF. The DNA for the CDR3 is TGTGCCAGCAGCGGAGCCGGGACAGGTGGTTATACGCAGTATTTT.

This clonotype was picked up a small number of times. This sequence joins TRBV30 and TRBJ2-1; D unclear. Germline CDR1 and CDR2: GTSNPN and SVGIG (reference sequence). The CDR3 contains 14 residues. With 0 bases removed from V and 6 bases from J, the gap between germline ends came to 12 bases. CDR3 sequence: CAWSVTRISNEQFF. CDR3 sequence (DNA): TGTGCCTGGAGTGTAACGAGGATTAGCAATGAGCAGTTCTTC.

This sequence joins TRBV13 and TRBJ2-3; D may be TRBD1 (5 bases). The V end was cut by 5 bases, the J end by 2 bases, with 8 bases between. Per the germline V gene, CDR1 is PRHDT and CDR2 is FYEKMQ (reference sequence). The CDR3 sequence is 13 residues long. The CDR3 protein is CASSRTNTDTQYF. The CDR3 region has the DNA TGTGCCAGCAGCCGGACAAACACAGATACGCAGTATTTT.

V and J are TRBV9 and TRBJ1-6; maybe TRBD1 (5 bases). Trimming removed 3 bases at V and 4 bases at J, with 17 bases between. Germline V gene data show CDR1 as SGDLS and CDR2 as YYNGEE. The CDR3 consists of 17 residues. The CDR3 region has the DNA TGTGCCAGCAGCGCCCGGGACGGACCCTTATATAATTCACCCCTCCACTTT. Amino acids: CASSARDGPLYNSPLHF.

The genes are TRBV4-2 and TRBJ2-7; the match to TRBD2 covers 13 bases. CDR3 length: 15 residues. The junction had 1 base not matched to a gene; V was cut back by 4 bases and J by 1 base. Germline loops: CDR1 LGHNA, CDR2 YNFKEQ. The CDR3 protein is CASSRLAGGSYEQYF. For the CDR3, the DNA is TGTGCCAGCAGCCGACTAGCGGGGGGATCCTACGAGCAGTACTTC.

This clonotype was observed a few times. The chain couples TRBV6-2 or TRBV6-3 to TRBJ1-4; no clear D gene. V lost 4 bases and J lost 0, with 21 bases in between. The length of the CDR3 is 19 residues. The germline gives CDR1 MNHEY, CDR2 SVGEGT. CDR3: CASSSLGRQPSATNEKLFF. CDR3 nucleotides: TGTGCCAGCAGTTCCTTAGGACGGCAGCCTTCTGCAACTAATGAAAAACTGTTTTTT.